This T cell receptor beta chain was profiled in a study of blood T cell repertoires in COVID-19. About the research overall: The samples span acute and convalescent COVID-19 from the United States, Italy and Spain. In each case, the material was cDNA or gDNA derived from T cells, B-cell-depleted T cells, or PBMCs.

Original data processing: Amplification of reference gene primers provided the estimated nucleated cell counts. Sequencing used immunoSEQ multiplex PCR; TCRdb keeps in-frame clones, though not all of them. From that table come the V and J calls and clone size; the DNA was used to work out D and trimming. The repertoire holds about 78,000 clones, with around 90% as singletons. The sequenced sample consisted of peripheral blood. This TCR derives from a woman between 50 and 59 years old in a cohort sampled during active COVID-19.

The CDR3 DNA follows: TGTGCCAGCAGTTTAGGGGACAGGGGCAACACTGAAGCTTTCTTT. It encodes CASSLGDRGNTEAFF. This chain joins TRBV28 and TRBJ1-1; TRBD1 agrees at 10 bases. The V segment lost 2 bases and the J segment 2 bases; nucleotides outside the gene matches: 2. Germline CDR1 MDHEN, CDR2 SYDVKM. CDR3 length: 15 residues.